Below, 29 T cell receptor beta chains from the same sample are listed, as sequenced in a study of shared clonotypes between healthy human individuals. Clones were read by immunoSEQ multiplex PCR, and TCRdb kept only the in-frame ones, dropping some. The sample has under 2.5 million clones; 92% are singletons. Specimen: naive CD4+ T cells from PBMCs. Regarding subset: CD45RA+ positively selected. The origin of the receptors is a man aged 18-30 years in good health. Some clones in this sample may be carry-over from other donors' samples.

V is TRBV6-5 and J is TRBJ1-3, with no clear D. The CDR3 is 14 residues long. Trimming removed 1 base from V and 2 bases from J, with 6 bases in between. Germline V gives CDR1 MNHEY, CDR2 SVGAGI. This CDR3 is CASSYYGPGNTIYF. Written as DNA, the CDR3 is TGTGCCAGCAGTTACTACGGGCCTGGAAACACCATATATTTT.

The V call is TRBV19, the J call TRBJ1-4; 7 nucleotides align to TRBD1. V shed 3 bases, J shed 4 bases, and the junction held 5 bases outside the gene matches. The CDR3 covers 15 residues. The germline V gene encodes CDR1 LNHDA and CDR2 SQIVND (reference sequence). CDR3 sequence reads: CASSILTGNNEKLFF. The CDR3, as DNA: TGTGCCAGTAGTATCCTGACAGGGAATAATGAAAAACTGTTTTTT.

This chain uses TRBV5-1 with TRBJ2-5, with a tentative D call TRBD1 (7 bases). The CDR3 length is 17 residues. The germline V gene has CDR1 SGHRS and CDR2 YFSETQ. V dropped 4 bases and J dropped 4 bases, with 23 bases sitting between them. The CDR3 protein is CASSRTTGRRLAETQYF. For the CDR3, the DNA is TGCGCCAGCAGCCGGACGACAGGGAGGCGCCTGGCAGAGACCCAGTACTTC.

This rearrangement joins TRBV28 to TRBJ2-5; a weak D match, TRBD2 (6 bases). CDR3 size: 15 residues. Trimming took 4 bases from V and 3 from J, leaving 15 bases between them. Germline V lookup: CDR1 MDHEN, CDR2 SYDVKM. This CDR3 reads CASSSPWGGEETQYF. CDR3 nucleotide sequence: TGTGCCAGCAGTTCCCCCTGGGGCGGGGAAGAGACCCAGTACTTC.

The chain links TRBV6-5 to TRBJ1-3, with 7 bases fitting TRBD1. This CDR3 spans 15 amino acids. V lost 7 bases and J lost 3; bases outside the gene matches: 9. Germline V gene sequence: CDR1 MNHEY, CDR2 SVGAGI. CDR3 DNA: TGTGCCAGCACCCAGAAGGGGGCTCGTGGAAACACCATATATTTT. Protein product: CASTQKGARGNTIYF.

The J gene is TRBJ2-5, the V gene TRBV28; D remains ambiguous. Germline V gene sequence: CDR1 MDHEN, CDR2 SYDVKM. This CDR3 has 16 amino acids. V lost 3 bases and J lost 2, with 16 bases in between. CDR3 sequence reads: CASSFKFGQKQETQYF. The CDR3 nucleotides read TGTGCCAGCAGTTTCAAGTTCGGGCAGAAGCAAGAGACCCAGTACTTC.

The genes are TRBV30 and TRBJ2-1; 7 positions match TRBD2. Per germline, CDR1 GTSNPN and CDR2 SVGIG (reference sequence). The CDR3 consists of 15 residues. The ends lost 3 bases at V and 3 bases at J; junction bases unmatched: 8. CDR3 protein: CAWRREYYYYNEQFF. The CDR3 nucleotides are TGTGCCTGGAGGCGGGAGTACTACTACTACAATGAGCAGTTCTTC.

The J gene is TRBJ2-7, the V gene TRBV5-1; 10 bases align to TRBD2. The CDR3 consists of 14 residues. The germline V gene has CDR1 SGHRS and CDR2 YFSETQ. After removal of 4 bases from V and 6 bases from J, the junction contained 7 bases not matched to a gene. The CDR3, as DNA: TGCGCCAGCAGCCCGACTAGCGGGTCCCCCGAGCAGTACTTC. Its translation: CASSPTSGSPEQYF.

V is TRBV29-1 and J is TRBJ2-1; D unclear. Trimming stripped 4 bases from V and 4 bases from J, with 17 bases between. Germline assignment: CDR1 SQVTM and CDR2 ANQGSEA. This CDR3 contains 15 residues. Written as DNA, the CDR3 is TGCAGCGTTGTTTTGTTCGAACGGTCGTACAATGAGCAGTTCTTC. This codes for CSVVLFERSYNEQFF.

The V and J genes are TRBV7-2 and TRBJ2-1; the match to TRBD1 covers 7 bases. The CDR3 is made up of 16 amino acids. With 5 bases clipped from V and 4 bases from J, the junction kept 11 bases outside the gene matches. Germline V gives CDR1 SGHTA, CDR2 FQGNSA. The CDR3 is CASSPRRDRAYNEQFF. The CDR3 DNA reads TGTGCCAGCAGCCCAAGACGGGACAGAGCTTACAATGAGCAGTTCTTC. Variable domain in full (rest from reference TRBV7-2 and TRBJ2-1): GAGVSQSPSNKVTEKGKDVELRCDPISGHTALYWYRQSLGQGLEFLIYFQGNSAPDKSGLPSDRFSAERTGGSVSTLTIQRTQQEDSAVYLCASSPRRDRAYNEQFFGPGTRLTVL.

Comments on this clone: Other DNA sequences in the same sample also yield this CDR3. The chain is built from TRBV29-1 and TRBJ1-1; D not certain. V lost 4 bases and J 5 bases, leaving 11 bases between the germline ends. The CDR3 extends over 12 amino acids. CDR1 is SQVTM, CDR2 ANQGSEA, per germline. CDR3 loop: CSVAPGGTEAFF. In nucleotides, the CDR3 is TGCAGCGTTGCCCCGGGTGGGACTGAAGCTTTCTTT.

In nucleotides, the CDR3 is TGTGCCAGCAGCCCCTGGTGGGAGGGCCGGTACAATGAGCAGTTCTTC. The encoded protein is CASSPWWEGRYNEQFF. The genes are TRBV9 and TRBJ2-1; TRBD2 matches 7 bases. Germline-derived CDR1 and CDR2 are SGDLS and YYNGEE. The CDR3 contains 16 residues. V shed 4 bases, J shed 4 bases, and the junction held 11 bases outside the gene matches.

The chain couples TRBV30 to TRBJ2-7; D gene ambiguous. The length of the CDR3 is 13 residues. The germline V gene has CDR1 GTSNPN and CDR2 SVGIG (reference sequence). The V end was cut by 0 bases, the J end by 5 bases, with 11 bases between. CDR3 DNA: TGTGCCTGGAGTGTACGCCACGGCCACGAGCAGTACTTC. Protein sequence: CAWSVRHGHEQYF. Full variable domain (outside the CDR3, taken from reference TRBV30 and TRBJ2-7): SQTIHQWPATLVQPVGSPLSLECTVEGTSNPNLYWYRQAAGRGLQLLFYSVGIGQISSEVPQNLSASRPQDRQFILSSKKLLLSDSGFYLCAWSVRHGHEQYFGPGTRLTVT.

The chain combines TRBV6-1 with TRBJ2-3; 10 bases agree with TRBD2. The CDR3 runs 15 residues. V lost 6 bases, J lost 0 bases, and 3 bases stayed unmatched. Germline V gives CDR1 MNHNS, CDR2 SASEGT. The CDR3 reads CASSGLADSTDTQYF. CDR3 DNA: TGTGCCAGCAGCGGACTAGCGGATAGCACAGATACGCAGTATTTT.

V is TRBV11-2 and J is TRBJ1-3; D call uncertain. Germline-derived CDR1 and CDR2 are SGHAT and FQNNGV. V shed 2 bases and J shed 7 bases, with 12 bases lying between them. The CDR3 loop spans 14 amino acids. The CDR3 DNA follows: TGTGCCAGCAGCTTAAGGTCATTGGGCAACACCATATATTTT. Residues: CASSLRSLGNTIYF.

J is TRBJ1-1 and V is TRBV5-4; no definite D call. The CDR3 length is 16 residues. V was pared by 4 bases and J by 4 bases, with 20 bases between. Germline values: CDR1 SGHNT, CDR2 YYREEE (reference sequence). CDR3 in DNA: TGTGCCAGCAGCCCCACGACGGGGTCTTATCCCACTGAAGCTTTCTTT. This sequence encodes CASSPTTGSYPTEAFF.

About this clone: This sample also contains other DNA sequences that code for the same CDR3. The chain has TRBV18 and TRBJ2-5; TRBD1 aligns across 8 bases. V trimming: 6 bases; J trimming: 1 base; junction bases outside the gene matches: 4. Germline assignment: CDR1 KGHSH and CDR2 LQKENI. The CDR3 has 14 amino acids. This CDR3 reads CASSPTGGQETQYF. The CDR3 DNA sequence: TGTGCCAGCTCCCCCACAGGGGGCCAAGAGACCCAGTACTTC. The full variable domain, completed using reference TRBV18 and TRBJ2-5, is NAGVMQNPRHLVRRRGQEARLRCSPMKGHSHVYWYRQLPEEGLKFMVYLQKENIIDESGMPKERFSAEFPKEGPSILRIQQVVRGDSAAYFCASSPTGGQETQYFGPGTRLLVL.

The rearrangement joins TRBV28 to TRBJ2-7; D is uncertain. Germline CDR1 is MDHEN and CDR2 is SYDVKM. V was cut by 4 bases and J by 3 bases, with 7 bases left in between. The CDR3 has 12 amino acids. CDR3 sequence (DNA): TGTGCCAGCAGTTCCTCATACTACGAGCAGTACTTC. Amino acids: CASSSSYYEQYF.

The chain has TRBV28 and TRBJ2-5; D might be TRBD1 (6 bases). This CDR3 contains 15 residues. Trimming took 6 bases from V and 2 from J, leaving 16 bases between them. Germline CDR1 reads MDHEN; CDR2 reads SYDVKM. CDR3 sequence reads: CASRPPRGRQETQYF. In DNA, the CDR3 is TGTGCCAGCAGGCCCCCCAGGGGAAGACAAGAGACCCAGTACTTC. The entire variable domain, with the rest obtained from reference TRBV28 and TRBJ2-5, is as follows: DVKVTQSSRYLVKRTGEKVFLECVQDMDHENMFWYRQDPGLGLRLIYFSYDVKMKEKGDIPEGYSVSREKKERFSLILESASTNQTSMYLCASRPPRGRQETQYFGPGTRLLVL.

This clone appeared a single time. This sequence joins TRBV7-9 and TRBJ2-4; D might be TRBD2 (6 bases). V lost 0 bases, J lost 3 bases, and 12 bases lay in between. The CDR3 covers 16 residues. Germline assignment: CDR1 SEHNR and CDR2 FQNEAQ (reference sequence). The CDR3 here is CASSLAAGTGKNIQYF. In DNA form, the CDR3 reads TGTGCCAGCAGCTTAGCGGCCGGGACTGGCAAAAACATTCAGTACTTC.

As to this clone: This sample also contains other DNA sequences that code for the same CDR3. The chain employs TRBV5-1 and TRBJ2-7; 12 bases fit TRBD1. This CDR3 region has 14 residues. Germline CDR1 and CDR2: SGHRS and YFSETQ. V trimming: 3 bases; J trimming: 7 bases; junction bases outside the gene matches: 5. The CDR3 sequence is CASSSGTGGGEQYF. The DNA for the CDR3 is TGCGCCAGCAGCTCCGGGACAGGGGGCGGAGAGCAGTACTTC.

V gene TRBV25-1 combines with J gene TRBJ1-5, with TRBD1 as a possible D gene (6 bases). V lost 7 bases, J lost 0 bases, and 13 bases lay in between. CDR1 is MGHDK and CDR2 is SYGVNS in the germline V gene. This CDR3 contains 15 residues. The CDR3 sequence is CASIGQNHSNQPQHF. CDR3 nucleotides: TGTGCCAGCATCGGACAGAACCATAGCAATCAGCCCCAGCATTTT.

This rearrangement joins TRBV5-1 to TRBJ2-3, with D perhaps TRBD2 (6 bases). CDR3 size: 15 residues. Trimming took 4 bases from V and 0 from J, leaving 12 bases between them. CDR1 is SGHRS, CDR2 YFSETQ, per germline. The CDR3 sequence: CASSNLASSTDTQYF. The CDR3 DNA is TGCGCCAGCAGCAATCTAGCGTCTAGCACAGATACGCAGTATTTT.

This clone was observed a few times. The chain employs TRBV28 and TRBJ1-1; 7 nucleotides match TRBD1. Unmatched junction bases numbered 2, after V lost 2 bases and J lost 11 bases. Germline V lookup: CDR1 MDHEN, CDR2 SYDVKM. The CDR3 has 11 residues. CDR3 nucleotide sequence: TGTGCCAGCAGTTTAGCAGGGGGGGCTTTCTTT. Its translation: CASSLAGGAFF. The variable domain in full, completed from reference TRBV28 and TRBJ1-1, reads DVKVTQSSRYLVKRTGEKVFLECVQDMDHENMFWYRQDPGLGLRLIYFSYDVKMKEKGDIPEGYSVSREKKERFSLILESASTNQTSMYLCASSLAGGAFFGQGTRLTVV.

The chain has TRBV5-6 and TRBJ2-1; 10 bases match TRBD2. Germline CDR1 is SGHDT and CDR2 is YYEEEE. V lost 1 base to trimming and J lost 9 bases; unmatched junction nucleotides: 7. The CDR3 is 15 residues long. Written as DNA, the CDR3 is TGTGCCAGCAGCTTGATGGCTAGCGGGGGACCTGAGCAGTTCTTC. Amino acid sequence: CASSLMASGGPEQFF.

The genes are TRBV5-8 and TRBJ1-1, with no clear D. With 5 bases removed from V and 8 bases from J, the gap between germline ends came to 16 bases. This CDR3 spans 13 amino acids. Looked up from germline, CDR1 is SGHTS and CDR2 is YDEGEE. This CDR3 is CASRRAGFDEAFF. In DNA form, the CDR3 reads TGTGCCAGCAGGCGGGCGGGTTTTGACGAAGCTTTCTTT.

V gene TRBV14 combines with J gene TRBJ1-1; 7 nucleotides agree with TRBD1. V lost 6 bases to trimming and J lost 1 base; unmatched junction nucleotides: 8. From germline, CDR1 is SGHDN and CDR2 FVKESK. The CDR3 totals 15 residues. CDR3 residues: CASRPQGQQNTEAFF. DNA of the CDR3: TGTGCCAGCAGACCACAGGGGCAGCAGAACACTGAAGCTTTCTTT.

The chain is built from TRBV28 and TRBJ1-5; no firm D call. In germline, CDR1 is MDHEN, CDR2 SYDVKM. V lost 1 base and J 1 base, leaving 14 bases between the germline ends. The CDR3 sequence is 17 residues long. As DNA, the CDR3 is TGTGCCAGCAGTTTATTTGGCGCGGCCGCGAGCAATCAGCCCCAGCATTTT. It yields the protein CASSLFGAAASNQPQHF. The full variable domain, its missing parts supplied by reference TRBV28 and TRBJ1-5, is DVKVTQSSRYLVKRTGEKVFLECVQDMDHENMFWYRQDPGLGLRLIYFSYDVKMKEKGDIPEGYSVSREKKERFSLILESASTNQTSMYLCASSLFGAAASNQPQHFGDGTRLSIL.

The chain uses TRBV2 and TRBJ2-7, with TRBD2 identical over 7 bases. The V gene's germline CDR1 is SNHLY and CDR2 FYNNEI. This CDR3 is 16 amino acids long. The trim removed 7 bases at V and 6 bases at J, leaving 18 bases unmatched. The CDR3 DNA follows: TGTGCCAGCACTAGCCCCCTAGCGGCCCTTGCGGGCGAGCAGTACTTC. It encodes CASTSPLAALAGEQYF.